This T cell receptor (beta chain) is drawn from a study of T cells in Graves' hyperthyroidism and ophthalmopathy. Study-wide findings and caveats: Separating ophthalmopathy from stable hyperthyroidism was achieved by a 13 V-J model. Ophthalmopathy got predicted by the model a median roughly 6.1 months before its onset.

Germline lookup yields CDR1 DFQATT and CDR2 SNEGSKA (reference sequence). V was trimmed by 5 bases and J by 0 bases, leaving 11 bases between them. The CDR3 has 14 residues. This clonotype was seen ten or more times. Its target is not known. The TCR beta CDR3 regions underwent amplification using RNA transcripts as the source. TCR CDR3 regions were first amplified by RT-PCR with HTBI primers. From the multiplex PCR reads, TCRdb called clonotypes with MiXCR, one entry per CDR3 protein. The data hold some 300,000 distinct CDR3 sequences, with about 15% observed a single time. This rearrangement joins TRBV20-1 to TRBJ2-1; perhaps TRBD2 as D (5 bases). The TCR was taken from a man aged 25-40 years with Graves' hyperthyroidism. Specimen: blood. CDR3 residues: CSARLISSYNEQFF. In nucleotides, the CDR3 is TGCAGTGCTCGACTAATTAGCTCCTACAATGAGCAGTTCTTC.